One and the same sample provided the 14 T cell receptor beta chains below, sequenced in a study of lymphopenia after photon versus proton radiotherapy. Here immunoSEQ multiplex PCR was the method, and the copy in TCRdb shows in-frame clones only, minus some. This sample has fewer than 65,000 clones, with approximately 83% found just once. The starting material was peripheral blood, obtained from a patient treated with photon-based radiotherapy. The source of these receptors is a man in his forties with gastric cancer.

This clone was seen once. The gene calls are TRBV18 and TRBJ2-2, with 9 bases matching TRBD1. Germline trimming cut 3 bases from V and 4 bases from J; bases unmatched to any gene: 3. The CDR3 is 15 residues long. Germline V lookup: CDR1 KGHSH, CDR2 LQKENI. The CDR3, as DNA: TGTGCCAGCTCACCTGGGACAGGGACCACCGGGGAGCTGTTTTTT. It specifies CASSPGTGTTGELFF.

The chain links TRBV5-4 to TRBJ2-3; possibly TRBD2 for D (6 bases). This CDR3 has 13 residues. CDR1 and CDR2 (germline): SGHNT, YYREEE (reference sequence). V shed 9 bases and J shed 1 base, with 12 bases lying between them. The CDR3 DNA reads TGTGCCATGTGGGGGGATGGCACAGATACGCAGTATTTT. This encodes CAMWGDGTDTQYF.

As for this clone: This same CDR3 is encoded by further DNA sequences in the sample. The CDR3 bases are TGCGCCAGCAGCCAAGATCGGCGTGAAGCTTTCTTT. Translation: CASSQDRREAFF. V and J are TRBV4-3 and TRBJ1-1; D is undetermined. V dropped 0 bases and J dropped 7 bases, with 6 bases sitting between them. The CDR3 sequence is 12 residues long. Looked up from germline, CDR1 is LGHNA and CDR2 is YSLEER.

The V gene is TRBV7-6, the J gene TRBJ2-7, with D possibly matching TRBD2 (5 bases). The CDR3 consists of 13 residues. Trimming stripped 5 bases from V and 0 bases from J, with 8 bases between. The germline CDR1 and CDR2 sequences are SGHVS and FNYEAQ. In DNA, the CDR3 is TGTGCCAGCAGCGCCCGGGACTCCTACGAGCAGTACTTC. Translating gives CASSARDSYEQYF.

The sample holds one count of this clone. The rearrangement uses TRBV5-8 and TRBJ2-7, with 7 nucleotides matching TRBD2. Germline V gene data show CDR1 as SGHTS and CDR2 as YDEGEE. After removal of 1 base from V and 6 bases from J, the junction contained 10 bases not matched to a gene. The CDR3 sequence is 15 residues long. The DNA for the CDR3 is TGTGCCAGCAGCTTGCCGGGGGAGGGAGGTTTCGAGCAGTACTTC. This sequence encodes CASSLPGEGGFEQYF. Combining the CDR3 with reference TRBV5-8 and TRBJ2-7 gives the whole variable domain EAGVTQSPTHLIKTRGQQATLRCSPISGHTSVYWYQQALGLGLQFLLWYDEGEERNRGNFPPRFSGRQFPNYSSELNVNALELEDSALYLCASSLPGEGGFEQYFGPGTRLTVT.

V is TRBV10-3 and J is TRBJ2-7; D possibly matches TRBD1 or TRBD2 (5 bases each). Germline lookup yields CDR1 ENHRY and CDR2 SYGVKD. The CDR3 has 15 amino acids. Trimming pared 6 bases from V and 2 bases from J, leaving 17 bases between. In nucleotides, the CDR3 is TGTGCCATCAGCCAACCGGGGACGGCGACCTACGAGCAGTACTTC. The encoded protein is CAISQPGTATYEQYF.

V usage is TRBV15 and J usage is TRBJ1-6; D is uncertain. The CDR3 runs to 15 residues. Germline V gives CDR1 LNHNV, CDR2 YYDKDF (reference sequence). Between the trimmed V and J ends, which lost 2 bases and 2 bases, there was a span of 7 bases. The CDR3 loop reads CATSRRQAYNSPLHF. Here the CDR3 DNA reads TGTGCCACCAGCAGACGGCAAGCCTATAATTCACCCCTCCACTTT.

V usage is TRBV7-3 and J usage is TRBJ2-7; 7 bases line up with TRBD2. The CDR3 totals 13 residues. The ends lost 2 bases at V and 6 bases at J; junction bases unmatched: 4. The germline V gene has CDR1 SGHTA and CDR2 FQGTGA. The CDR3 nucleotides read TGTGCCAGCAGCTTAGGGCCGGGGGGCGAGCAGTACTTC. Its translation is CASSLGPGGEQYF. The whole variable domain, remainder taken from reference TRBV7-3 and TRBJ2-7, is GAGVSQTPSNKVTEKGKYVELRCDPISGHTALYWYRQSLGQGPEFLIYFQGTGAADDSGLPNDRFFAVRPEGSVSTLKIQRTERGDSAVYLCASSLGPGGEQYFGPGTRLTVT.

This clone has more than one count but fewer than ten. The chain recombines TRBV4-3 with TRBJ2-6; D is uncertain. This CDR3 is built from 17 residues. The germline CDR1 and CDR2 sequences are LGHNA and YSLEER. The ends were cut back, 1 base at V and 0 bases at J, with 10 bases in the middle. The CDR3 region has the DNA TGCGCCAGCAGCCAAGGGTTGGAAACCTCTGGGGCCAACGTCCTGACTTTC. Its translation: CASSQGLETSGANVLTF.

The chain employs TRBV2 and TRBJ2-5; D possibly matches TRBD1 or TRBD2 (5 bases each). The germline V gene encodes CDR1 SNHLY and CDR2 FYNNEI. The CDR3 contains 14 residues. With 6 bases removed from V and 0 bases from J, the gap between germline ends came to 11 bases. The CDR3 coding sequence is TGTGCCAGCAGCGGGGACCGGTACCAAGAGACCCAGTACTTC. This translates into CASSGDRYQETQYF.

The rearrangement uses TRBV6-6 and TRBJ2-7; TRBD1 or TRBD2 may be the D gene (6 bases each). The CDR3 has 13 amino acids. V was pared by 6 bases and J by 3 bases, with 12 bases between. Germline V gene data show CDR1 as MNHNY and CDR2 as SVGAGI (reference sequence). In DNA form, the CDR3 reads TGTGCCAGCAGCCCCAGGGGACTCTACGAGCAGTACTTC. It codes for CASSPRGLYEQYF.

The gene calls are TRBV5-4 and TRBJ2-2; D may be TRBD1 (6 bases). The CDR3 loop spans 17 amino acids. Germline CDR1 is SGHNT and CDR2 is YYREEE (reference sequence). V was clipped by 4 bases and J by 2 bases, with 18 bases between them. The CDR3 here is CASSLQGTRFNTGELFF. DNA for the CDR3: TGTGCCAGCAGCCTCCAGGGGACGAGATTTAACACCGGGGAGCTGTTTTTT.

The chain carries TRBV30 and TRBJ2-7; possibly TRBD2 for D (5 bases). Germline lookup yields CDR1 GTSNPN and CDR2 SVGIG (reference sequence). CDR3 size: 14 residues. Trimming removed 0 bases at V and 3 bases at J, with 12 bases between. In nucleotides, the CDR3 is TGTGCCTGGAGTGTAGGCTCCGGGGACTACGAGCAGTACTTC. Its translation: CAWSVGSGDYEQYF.

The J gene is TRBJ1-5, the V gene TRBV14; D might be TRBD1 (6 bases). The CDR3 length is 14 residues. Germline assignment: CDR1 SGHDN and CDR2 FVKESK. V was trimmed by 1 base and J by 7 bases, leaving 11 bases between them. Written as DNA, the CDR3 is TGTGCCAGCAGCCAAGGACAGGCAGGGCAGCCCCAGCATTTT. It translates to CASSQGQAGQPQHF.